What follows are 32 T cell receptor beta chains derived from one specimen sequenced in a study of shared clonotypes between healthy human individuals. Assay: immunoSEQ multiplex PCR; the TCRdb copy retains only in-frame clones and omits some. Of about 2.3 million clones in the sample, around 90% are singletons; the top ten hold around 0.4%. Sample: naive CD4+ T cells from PBMCs. Subset here: CD45RA+ positively selected. The receptors stem from a man between 18 and 29 years old in good health. Some clones in this sample may be carry-over from other donors' samples.

The chain employs TRBV7-2 and TRBJ1-3, with TRBD1 identical over 9 bases. The CDR3 length is 14 residues. V was pared by 1 base and J by 6 bases, with 1 base of the junction left unmatched. Germline-derived CDR1 and CDR2 are SGHTA and FQGNSA. The CDR3 here is CASSLGDRVNTIYF. The CDR3 nucleotides read TGTGCCAGCAGCTTAGGGGACAGGGTAAACACCATATATTTT.

The gene calls are TRBV2 and TRBJ1-3; perhaps TRBD1 as D (5 bases). The V gene lost 8 bases and the J gene lost 4 bases, with 12 bases spanning the gap. Germline CDR1 is SNHLY and CDR2 is FYNNEI. This CDR3 has 13 amino acids. The DNA of the CDR3 is TGTGCCAGCCAGACAGAATTCGGAAACACCATATATTTT. Encoded protein: CASQTEFGNTIYF.

With regard to this clone: Other DNA sequences in the same sample also yield this CDR3. The chain has TRBV5-1 and TRBJ1-2; 8 bases are shared with TRBD1. J was trimmed by 6 bases and V by 3 bases; bases with no gene match: 4. Per the germline V gene, CDR1 is SGHRS and CDR2 is YFSETQ. The CDR3 sequence is 13 residues long. This chain's CDR3 is CASSWGTGDGYTF. CDR3 nucleotide sequence: TGCGCCAGCAGCTGGGGGACAGGTGATGGCTACACCTTC.

The chain uses TRBV19 and TRBJ1-5; D might be TRBD1 (6 bases). CDR1 and CDR2 from the germline V gene are LNHDA and SQIVND (reference sequence). The CDR3 has 15 amino acids. Trimming stripped 7 bases from V and 5 bases from J, with 18 bases between. The CDR3, as DNA: TGTGCCAGTACCCCGACAGGCAAATGGTATCAGCCCCAGCATTTT. Its translation: CASTPTGKWYQPQHF.

The gene calls are TRBV7-6 and TRBJ2-5; D assignment may be TRBD1 or TRBD2 (7 bases each). Germline CDR1 SGHVS, CDR2 FNYEAQ. V was shortened by 5 bases and J by 5 bases, with 18 bases between the two germline ends. The CDR3 length is 15 residues. The CDR3 region has the DNA TGTGCCAGCAGCGTTCCCCAGGGGGGGGTGGAGACCCAGTACTTC. It translates to CASSVPQGGVETQYF.

The V and J genes are TRBV5-1 and TRBJ1-1, with D possibly TRBD1 on 5 matching bases. The CDR3 totals 13 residues. Germline-derived CDR1 and CDR2 are SGHRS and YFSETQ. Trimming pared 4 bases from V and 8 bases from J, leaving 15 bases between. CDR3 loop: CASSAGGSWEAFF. The CDR3 DNA reads TGCGCCAGCAGCGCGGGGGGATCTTGGGAAGCTTTCTTT.

The CDR3 DNA is TGTGCCACCAGCAGAGGGGGTCCCGGTCAGCCCCAGCATTTT. Translated: CATSRGGPGQPQHF. This chain uses TRBV15 with TRBJ1-5; no clear D gene. Trimming stripped 1 base from V and 6 bases from J, with 10 bases between. The CDR3 is made up of 14 amino acids. The germline V gene has CDR1 LNHNV and CDR2 YYDKDF (reference sequence).

This sequence joins TRBV7-2 and TRBJ2-3; 11 nucleotides align to TRBD2. The V and J ends lost 5 bases and 12 bases, in that order; junction bases with no gene match: 7. This CDR3 has 13 amino acids. Germline lookup yields CDR1 SGHTA and CDR2 FQGNSA. CDR3 nucleotides: TGTGCCAGCAGCCCAGGGACTAGCGGAAACCAGTATTTT. Amino acids: CASSPGTSGNQYF.

J is TRBJ1-2 and V is TRBV28; 7 bases line up with TRBD1. Germline CDR1 and CDR2: MDHEN and SYDVKM. After removal of 3 bases from V and 4 bases from J, the junction contained 5 bases not matched to a gene. There are 14 residues in the CDR3. This CDR3 reads CASSFGTAFYGYTF. The CDR3, as DNA: TGTGCCAGCAGTTTCGGGACAGCGTTCTATGGCTACACCTTC.

To note about this clone: Different DNA sequences within this sample yield the same CDR3. The chain employs TRBV5-1 and TRBJ1-1; 7 bases map to TRBD1. The germline V gene encodes CDR1 SGHRS and CDR2 YFSETQ. This CDR3 comprises 14 residues. After removal of 1 base from V and 4 bases from J, the junction contained 4 bases not matched to a gene. Here the CDR3 reads CASSLSPGGTEAFF. CDR3 in DNA: TGCGCCAGCAGCTTGAGTCCAGGGGGCACTGAAGCTTTCTTT.

The chain combines TRBV6-5 with TRBJ1-4; D is possibly TRBD1 (6 bases). The germline CDR1 and CDR2 sequences are MNHEY and SVGAGI. Trimming took off 0 bases at V and 6 bases at J, with 14 bases between the two ends. The CDR3 is 16 residues long. CDR3 loop: CASSYSPGGRDEKLFF. In DNA form, the CDR3 reads TGTGCCAGCAGTTACTCGCCGGGGGGCCGGGATGAAAAACTGTTTTTT.

This chain connects TRBV5-1 to TRBJ1-1; 7 bases map to TRBD1. V was pared by 2 bases and J by 3 bases, with 7 bases of the junction left unmatched. In germline, CDR1 is SGHRS, CDR2 YFSETQ. This CDR3 region has 15 residues. The CDR3 here is CASSFGTVLDTEAFF. The DNA of the CDR3 is TGCGCCAGCAGCTTTGGGACAGTTCTGGACACTGAAGCTTTCTTT.

This chain links TRBV5-4 with TRBJ2-2; no reliable D call. CDR1 and CDR2 (germline): SGHNT, YYREEE (reference sequence). The CDR3 spans 14 residues. V was shortened by 3 bases and J by 5 bases, with 11 bases between the two germline ends. The DNA for the CDR3 is TGTGCCAGCAGCTCCCGTGGGGTGACCGGGGAGCTGTTTTTT. Translating gives CASSSRGVTGELFF.

This clone occurred once. V usage is TRBV9 and J usage is TRBJ2-5; 8 positions agree with TRBD2. The CDR3 length is 17 residues. J lost 5 bases, V lost 3 bases, and 15 bases had no gene match. Per the germline V gene, CDR1 is SGDLS and CDR2 is YYNGEE. CDR3 nucleotides: TGTGCCAGCAGCGCCGGGAGGGATGTGGGAAGGGTGGAGACCCAGTACTTC. This encodes CASSAGRDVGRVETQYF.

The sample holds a few counts of this clone. J is TRBJ2-3 and V is TRBV14; D might be TRBD2 (7 bases). This CDR3 contains 15 residues. Trimming removed 4 bases from V and 1 base from J, with 12 bases in between. Germline V gene lookup returns CDR1 SGHDN and CDR2 FVKESK. CDR3 coding DNA: TGTGCCAGCAGCCCGCGGGGGCGGGGCACAGATACGCAGTATTTT. Amino acids: CASSPRGRGTDTQYF.

The chain is built from TRBV30 and TRBJ2-5; maybe TRBD1 (6 bases). CDR1 is GTSNPN and CDR2 is SVGIG in the germline V gene (reference sequence). V was trimmed by 7 bases and J by 1 base, leaving 13 bases between them. CDR3 length: 13 amino acids. The CDR3 DNA reads TGTGCCTTTGTGAGGGGGTCCCAAGAGACCCAGTACTTC. Protein: CAFVRGSQETQYF.

The chain is built from TRBV29-1 and TRBJ1-4, with D uncertain. The V end lost 4 bases, the J end lost 4 bases, and 7 bases lay between the germline ends. CDR3 length equals 12 residues. CDR1 is SQVTM, CDR2 ANQGSEA, per germline. CDR3 sequence reads: CSVASGNEKLFF. The CDR3 bases are TGCAGCGTTGCGTCGGGTAATGAAAAACTGTTTTTT. Complete variable domain (other parts from reference TRBV29-1 and TRBJ1-4): SAVISQKPSRDICQRGTSLTIQCQVDSQVTMMFWYRQQPGQSLTLIATANQGSEATYESGFVIDKFPISRPNLTFSTLTVSNMSPEDSSIYLCSVASGNEKLFFGSGTQLSVL.

The table lists this clone with a few counts. The same CDR3 also results from other DNA sequences found in this sample. The chain links TRBV28 to TRBJ1-1, with 8 positions matching TRBD1. Germline lookup yields CDR1 MDHEN and CDR2 SYDVKM. V shed 5 bases and J 5 bases; nucleotides not matched to a gene: 7. The CDR3 spans 14 residues. DNA for the CDR3: TGTGCCAGCAGTCCCGCAGGGGGCCGGACTGAAGCTTTCTTT. This codes for CASSPAGGRTEAFF.

V is TRBV28 and J is TRBJ2-2, with 7 bases matching TRBD1. Germline lookup yields CDR1 MDHEN and CDR2 SYDVKM. J was trimmed by 2 bases and V by 6 bases; bases with no gene match: 6. The CDR3 extends over 15 amino acids. CDR3 sequence reads: CASSSGTENTGELFF. Here the CDR3 DNA reads TGTGCCAGCAGCTCCGGGACAGAAAACACCGGGGAGCTGTTTTTT.

This clone occurred a few times. The genes are TRBV28 and TRBJ1-1, with D unresolved. Trimming stripped 8 bases from V and 5 bases from J, with 15 bases between. Germline CDR1 is MDHEN and CDR2 is SYDVKM. This CDR3 has 13 residues. The CDR3 here is CASPSPFYTEAFF. The CDR3 DNA reads as TGTGCCAGCCCCTCCCCATTCTATACTGAAGCTTTCTTT.

The CDR3 reads CASSLDQATNTGELFF. For the CDR3, the DNA is TGTGCCAGCAGCCTGGACCAGGCCACGAACACCGGGGAGCTGTTTTTT. The chain is built from TRBV2 and TRBJ2-2, with D hard to call. Germline V gene data show CDR1 as SNHLY and CDR2 as FYNNEI. Trimming took off 6 bases at V and 0 bases at J, with 14 bases between the two ends. This CDR3 has 16 amino acids.

The chain couples TRBV27 to TRBJ1-2; a weak D match, TRBD1 (6 bases). This CDR3 is built from 19 residues. Germline-derived CDR1 and CDR2 are MNHEY and SMNVEV (reference sequence). The V end was cut by 6 bases, the J end by 6 bases, with 32 bases between. The DNA of the CDR3 is TGTGCCAGCAGGCAGGGGCAAACAGACAGCTATCCCGACTACAATGGCTACACCTTC. Amino acid sequence: CASRQGQTDSYPDYNGYTF.

In the case of this clone: This same CDR3 is encoded by further DNA sequences in the sample. In nucleotides, the CDR3 is TGTGCCAGCAGCGGGACAGGGGGAAACACTGAAGCTTTCTTT. As protein: CASSGTGGNTEAFF. The rearrangement links TRBV5-6 to TRBJ1-1, with 11 nucleotides matching TRBD1. Looked up from germline, CDR1 is SGHDT and CDR2 is YYEEEE. J was trimmed by 2 bases and V by 4 bases; bases with no gene match: 1. The CDR3 runs 14 residues.

The V gene is TRBV11-3, the J gene TRBJ1-1, with a tentative D call TRBD1 (5 bases). The V end lost 3 bases, the J end lost 3 bases, and 11 bases lay between the germline ends. Per germline, CDR1 SGHNT and CDR2 YENEEA. The CDR3 sequence is 14 residues long. The CDR3 loop is CASSLIPGHTEAFF. CDR3 nucleotide sequence: TGTGCCAGCAGCTTGATCCCAGGGCACACTGAAGCTTTCTTT.

As to this clone: This specimen includes other DNA sequences encoding the same CDR3. CDR3: CASSYDGTDTQYF. The DNA of the CDR3 is TGTGCCAGCAGTTATGATGGCACAGATACGCAGTATTTT. The chain carries TRBV6-5 and TRBJ2-3, with no clear D. V lost 3 bases to trimming and J lost 1 base, with 5 bases between them. Germline values: CDR1 MNHEY, CDR2 SVGAGI. This CDR3 is 13 amino acids long.

This sequence joins TRBV6-5 and TRBJ1-1, with 8 bases that match TRBD1. This CDR3 region has 15 residues. V dropped 2 bases and J dropped 4; count of bases not matched to a gene: 6. Looked up from germline, CDR1 is MNHEY and CDR2 is SVGAGI. The CDR3 here is CASSYPGGRGTEAFF. CDR3 sequence (DNA): TGTGCCAGCAGTTACCCAGGGGGCCGAGGCACTGAAGCTTTCTTT.

For this clone: This same CDR3 is encoded by further DNA sequences in the sample. V usage is TRBV6-5 and J usage is TRBJ2-7; D unresolved. Trimming removed 2 bases from V and 0 bases from J, with 8 bases in between. The CDR3 extends over 14 amino acids. Germline CDR1 and CDR2: MNHEY and SVGAGI. CDR3 sequence: CASSYTRSSYEQYF. DNA for the CDR3: TGTGCCAGCAGTTACACCAGGAGCTCCTACGAGCAGTACTTC.

As to this clone: This may stem from a read error, because a much larger clone lies one nucleotide away. Other DNA sequences in the same sample also yield this CDR3. This rearrangement joins TRBV28 to TRBJ1-1; 7 nucleotides align to TRBD1. There are 14 residues in the CDR3. V shed 2 bases, J shed 3 bases, and the junction held 3 bases outside the gene matches. Germline-derived CDR1 and CDR2 are MDHEN and SYDVKM. CDR3 loop: CASSLTGVYTEAFF. CDR3 nucleotide sequence: TGTGCCAGCAGTTTAACAGGGGTCTACACTGAAGCTTTCTTT. The full variable domain, its missing parts supplied by reference TRBV28 and TRBJ1-1, is DVKVTQSSRYLVKRTGEKVFLECVQDMDHENMFWYRQDPGLGLRLIYFSYDVKMKEKGDIPEGYSVSREKKERFSLILESASTNQTSMYLCASSLTGVYTEAFFGQGTRLTVV.

The chain has TRBV9 and TRBJ2-1, with D perhaps TRBD2 (5 bases). The CDR3 has 15 amino acids. V dropped 2 bases and J dropped 4 bases, with 13 bases sitting between them. Germline V gene lookup returns CDR1 SGDLS and CDR2 YYNGEE. CDR3 in DNA: TGTGCCAGCAGCGTCACAGAGGGCCCGTACAATGAGCAGTTCTTC. It encodes CASSVTEGPYNEQFF. The full variable domain, rest sourced from reference TRBV9 and TRBJ2-1, is DSGVTQTPKHLITATGQRVTLRCSPRSGDLSVYWYQQSLDQGLQFLIQYYNGEERAKGNILERFSAQQFPDLHSELNLSSLELGDSALYFCASSVTEGPYNEQFFGPGTRLTVL.

The CDR3 loop is CASSLGHRREQYF. The CDR3 DNA is TGCGCCAGCAGCCTGGGACATCGCCGCGAGCAGTACTTC. The chain combines TRBV5-1 with TRBJ2-7; tentatively, D is TRBD1 (6 bases). In germline, CDR1 is SGHRS, CDR2 YFSETQ. The CDR3 loop spans 13 amino acids. Trimming took off 4 bases at V and 6 bases at J, with 14 bases between the two ends.

This clone is a singleton in its sample. The chain recombines TRBV7-2 with TRBJ1-1; D is unclear. The germline gives CDR1 SGHTA, CDR2 FQGNSA. This CDR3 comprises 15 residues. The V and J ends lost 2 bases and 5 bases respectively, with 15 bases between them. DNA for the CDR3: TGTGCCAGCAGCTTATCCCTCCCAGGTGGGACTGAAGCTTTCTTT. Translating it yields CASSLSLPGGTEAFF.

This clone was seen once. The chain joins TRBV18 to TRBJ2-1, with D possibly TRBD2 on 6 matching bases. The CDR3 sequence is 17 residues long. V lost 3 bases and J 8 bases, leaving 23 bases between the germline ends. CDR1 KGHSH and CDR2 LQKENI come from the germline V gene. The CDR3: CASSPGRIRPERDEQFF. The CDR3 DNA sequence: TGTGCCAGCTCACCCGGGAGAATCAGGCCGGAGCGTGATGAGCAGTTCTTC.